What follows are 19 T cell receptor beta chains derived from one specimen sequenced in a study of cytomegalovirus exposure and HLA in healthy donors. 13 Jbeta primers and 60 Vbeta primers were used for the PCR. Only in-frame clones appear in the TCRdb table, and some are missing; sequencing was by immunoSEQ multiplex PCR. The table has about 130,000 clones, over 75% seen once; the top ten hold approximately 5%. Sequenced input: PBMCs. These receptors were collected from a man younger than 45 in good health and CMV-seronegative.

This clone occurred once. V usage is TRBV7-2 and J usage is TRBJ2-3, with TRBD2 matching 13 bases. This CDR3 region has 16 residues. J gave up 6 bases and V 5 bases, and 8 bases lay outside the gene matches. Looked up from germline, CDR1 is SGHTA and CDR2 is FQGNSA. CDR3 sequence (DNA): TGTGCCAGCAGCACCACTAGCGGGGGGGGCGACGATACGCAGTATTTT. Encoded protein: CASSTTSGGGDDTQYF.

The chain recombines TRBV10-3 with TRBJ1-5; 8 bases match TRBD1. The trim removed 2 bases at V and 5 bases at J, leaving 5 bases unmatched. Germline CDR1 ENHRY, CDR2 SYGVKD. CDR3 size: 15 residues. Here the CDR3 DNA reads TGTGCCATCAGTGAGACCCAGGGGGCCCATCAGCCCCAGCATTTT. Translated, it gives CAISETQGAHQPQHF.

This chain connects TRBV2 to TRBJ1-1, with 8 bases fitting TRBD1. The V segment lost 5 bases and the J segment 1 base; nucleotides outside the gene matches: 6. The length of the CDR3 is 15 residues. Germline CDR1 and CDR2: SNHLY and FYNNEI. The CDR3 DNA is TGTGCCAGCAGTCTCGGGGGACAGGAGAACACTGAAGCTTTCTTT. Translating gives CASSLGGQENTEAFF.

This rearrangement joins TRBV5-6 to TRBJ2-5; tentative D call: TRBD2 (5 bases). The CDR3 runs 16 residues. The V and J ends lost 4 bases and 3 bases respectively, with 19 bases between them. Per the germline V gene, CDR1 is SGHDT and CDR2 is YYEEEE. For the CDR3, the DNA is TGTGCCAGCAGCGAGGGAGTACCAAGACCAAAAGAGACCCAGTACTTC. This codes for CASSEGVPRPKETQYF.

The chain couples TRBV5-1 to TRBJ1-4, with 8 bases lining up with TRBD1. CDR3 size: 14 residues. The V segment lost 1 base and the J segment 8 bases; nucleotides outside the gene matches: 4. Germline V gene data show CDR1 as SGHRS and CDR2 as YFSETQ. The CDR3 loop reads CASSLKDRVEKLFF. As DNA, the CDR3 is TGCGCCAGCAGCTTGAAGGACAGGGTAGAAAAACTGTTTTTT.

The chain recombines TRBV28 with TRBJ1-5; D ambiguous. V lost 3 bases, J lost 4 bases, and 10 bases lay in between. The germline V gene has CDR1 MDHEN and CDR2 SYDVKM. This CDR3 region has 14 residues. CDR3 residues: CASSFAGANQPQHF. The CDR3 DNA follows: TGTGCCAGCAGTTTCGCAGGCGCAAATCAGCCCCAGCATTTT.

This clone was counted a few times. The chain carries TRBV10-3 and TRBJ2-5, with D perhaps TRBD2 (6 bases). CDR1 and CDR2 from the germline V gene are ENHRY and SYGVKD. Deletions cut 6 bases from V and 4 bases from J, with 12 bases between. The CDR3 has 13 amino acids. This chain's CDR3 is CAISGTEGETQYF. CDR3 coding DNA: TGTGCCATCAGCGGGACTGAGGGAGAGACCCAGTACTTC.

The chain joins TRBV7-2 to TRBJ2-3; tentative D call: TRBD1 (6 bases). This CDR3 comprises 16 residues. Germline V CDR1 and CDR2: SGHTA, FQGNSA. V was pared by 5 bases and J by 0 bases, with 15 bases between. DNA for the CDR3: TGTGCCAGCAGCCAGGGGTGGGGGAGAAGCACAGATACGCAGTATTTT. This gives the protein CASSQGWGRSTDTQYF.

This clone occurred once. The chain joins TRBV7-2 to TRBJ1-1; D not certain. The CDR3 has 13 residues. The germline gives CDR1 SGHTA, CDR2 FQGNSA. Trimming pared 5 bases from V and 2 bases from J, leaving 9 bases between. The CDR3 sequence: CASSLRQNTEAFF. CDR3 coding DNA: TGTGCCAGCAGCCTTCGACAAAACACTGAAGCTTTCTTT.

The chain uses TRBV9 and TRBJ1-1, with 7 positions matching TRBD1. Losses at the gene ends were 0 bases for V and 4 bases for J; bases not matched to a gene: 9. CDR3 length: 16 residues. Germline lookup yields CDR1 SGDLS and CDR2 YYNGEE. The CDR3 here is CASSVEGAVGGTEAFF. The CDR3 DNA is TGTGCCAGCAGCGTAGAGGGGGCGGTAGGCGGCACTGAAGCTTTCTTT. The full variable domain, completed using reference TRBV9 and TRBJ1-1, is DSGVTQTPKHLITATGQRVTLRCSPRSGDLSVYWYQQSLDQGLQFLIQYYNGEERAKGNILERFSAQQFPDLHSELNLSSLELGDSALYFCASSVEGAVGGTEAFFGQGTRLTVV.

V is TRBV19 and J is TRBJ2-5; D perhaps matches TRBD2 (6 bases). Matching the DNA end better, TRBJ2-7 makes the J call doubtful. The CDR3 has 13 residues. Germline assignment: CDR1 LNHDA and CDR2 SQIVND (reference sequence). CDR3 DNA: TGTGCCAGTATGGGGGGTTTATCCTACGAGCAGTACTTC. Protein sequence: CASMGGLSYEQYF.

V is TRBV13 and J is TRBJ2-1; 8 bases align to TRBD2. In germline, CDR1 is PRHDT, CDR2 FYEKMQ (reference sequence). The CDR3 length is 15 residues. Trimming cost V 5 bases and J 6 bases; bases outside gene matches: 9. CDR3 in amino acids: CASSPSGSRPNEQFF. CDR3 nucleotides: TGTGCCAGCAGCCCGAGCGGGAGTCGCCCCAATGAGCAGTTCTTC.

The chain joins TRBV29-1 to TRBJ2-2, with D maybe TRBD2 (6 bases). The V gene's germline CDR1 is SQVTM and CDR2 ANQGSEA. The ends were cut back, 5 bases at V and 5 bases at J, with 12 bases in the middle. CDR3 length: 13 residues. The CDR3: CSVSGSGTGELFF. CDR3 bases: TGCAGCGTTTCGGGGAGCGGGACCGGGGAGCTGTTTTTT.

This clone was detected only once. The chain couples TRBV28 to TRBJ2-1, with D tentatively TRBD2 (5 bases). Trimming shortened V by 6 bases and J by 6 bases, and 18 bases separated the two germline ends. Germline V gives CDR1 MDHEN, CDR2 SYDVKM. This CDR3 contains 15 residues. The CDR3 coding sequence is TGTGCCAGCAGCTCTTACATGGGAGCGCTCAATGAGCAGTTCTTC. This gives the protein CASSSYMGALNEQFF.

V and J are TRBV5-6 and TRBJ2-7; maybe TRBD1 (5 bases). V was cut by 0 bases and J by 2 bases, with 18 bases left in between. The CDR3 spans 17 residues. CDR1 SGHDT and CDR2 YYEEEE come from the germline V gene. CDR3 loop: CASSLGLFRTLPYEQYF. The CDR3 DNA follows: TGTGCCAGCAGCTTGGGCCTGTTCAGGACACTGCCCTACGAGCAGTACTTC.

CDR3 region: CASSLGLAGGWDTQYF. The CDR3 nucleotides read TGTGCCAGCAGCTTAGGCCTAGCGGGAGGTTGGGATACGCAGTATTTT. V usage is TRBV11-3 and J usage is TRBJ2-3; 11 nucleotides line up with TRBD2. The CDR3 extends over 16 amino acids. V trimming: 1 base; J trimming: 6 bases; junction bases outside the gene matches: 6. Germline CDR1 is SGHNT and CDR2 is YENEEA.

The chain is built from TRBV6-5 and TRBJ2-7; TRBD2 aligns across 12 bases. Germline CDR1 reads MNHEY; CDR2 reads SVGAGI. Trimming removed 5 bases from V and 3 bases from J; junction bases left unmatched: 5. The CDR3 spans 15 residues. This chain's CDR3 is CASSPWTSGNYEQYF. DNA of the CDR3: TGTGCCAGCAGTCCTTGGACTAGCGGGAACTACGAGCAGTACTTC.

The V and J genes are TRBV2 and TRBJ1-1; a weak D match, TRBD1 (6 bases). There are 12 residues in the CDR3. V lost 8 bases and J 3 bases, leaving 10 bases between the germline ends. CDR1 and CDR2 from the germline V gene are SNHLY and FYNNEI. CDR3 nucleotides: TGTGCCAGCGGGGACATCTACACTGAAGCTTTCTTT. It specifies CASGDIYTEAFF. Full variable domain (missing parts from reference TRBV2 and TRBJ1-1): EPEVTQTPSHQVTQMGQEVILRCVPISNHLYFYWYRQILGQKVEFLVSFYNNEISEKSEIFDDQFSVERPDGSNFTLKIRSTKLEDSAMYFCASGDIYTEAFFGQGTRLTVV.

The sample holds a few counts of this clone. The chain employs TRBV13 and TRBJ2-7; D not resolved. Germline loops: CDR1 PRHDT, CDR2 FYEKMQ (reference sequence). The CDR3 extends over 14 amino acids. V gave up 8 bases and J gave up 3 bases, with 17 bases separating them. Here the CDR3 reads CASSGGSGNYEQYF. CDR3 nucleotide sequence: TGTGCCAGCTCCGGCGGTTCCGGAAACTACGAGCAGTACTTC.